These T cell receptor beta chains were read from a single sample in a study of long-term antiretroviral therapy in people with HIV. TCRdb's copy holds only in-frame clones and misses some; the assay was immunoSEQ multiplex PCR. The sample lists about 12,000 clones, roughly nine tenths seen once, with 22% in the top ten. The sequencing used unsorted PBMCs, collected 2.1 years after starting antiretroviral therapy. The source of these receptors is a woman in her 40s with HIV. Both conserved end residues are part of each CDR3. Each record gives: CDR3 DNA, CDR3 protein, clone size, J gene, D gene, V gene. The D gene is left open where the match is weak. Rows give clone size only sometimes, using once, few, many, or a class for an expanded clone.

CDR3 DNA: TGTGCCAGCAGCTTAGATAGGCGGGGGGGGGAGGTGCATGAGCAGTTCTTC; CDR3 protein: CASSLDRRGGEVHEQFF; clone size: .; J gene: TRBJ2-1; D gene: TRBD2; V gene: TRBV11-3
CDR3 DNA: TGTGCCTGGAGTGTGCAGACCAATCAGCCCCAGCATTTT; CDR3 protein: CAWSVQTNQPQHF; clone size: .; J gene: TRBJ1-5; D gene: .; V gene: TRBV30
CDR3 DNA: TGTGCCAGCAGCTTAGGGCGGGGGGAGACCCAGTACTTC; CDR3 protein: CASSLGRGETQYF; clone size: .; J gene: TRBJ2-5; D gene: TRBD2; V gene: TRBV11-3
CDR3 DNA: TGTGCCAGCAAATTAGAGGGGGAGCAGTACTTC; CDR3 protein: CASKLEGEQYF; clone size: .; J gene: TRBJ2-7; D gene: .; V gene: TRBV7-9
CDR3 DNA: TGTGCCTGGAGTGGGCTAGCGGGGGTCCAAGAGACCCAGTACTTC; CDR3 protein: CAWSGLAGVQETQYF; clone size: .; J gene: TRBJ2-5; D gene: TRBD2; V gene: TRBV30
CDR3 DNA: TGTGCCAGCAGCTTGGAGGGATCGGGAGAGACCCAGTACTTC; CDR3 protein: CASSLEGSGETQYF; clone size: .; J gene: TRBJ2-5; D gene: .; V gene: TRBV5-4
CDR3 DNA: TGTGCCAGCAGTGCCCGGGGGGGCACAGATACGCAGTATTTT; CDR3 protein: CASSARGGTDTQYF; clone size: .; J gene: TRBJ2-3; D gene: TRBD2; V gene: TRBV27
CDR3 DNA: TGTGCCAGCAGCCAATTCAACCGGGACTCCCACGAGGGCGGGGATACGCAGTATTTT; CDR3 protein: CASSQFNRDSHEGGDTQYF; clone size: .; J gene: TRBJ2-3; D gene: .; V gene: TRBV14
CDR3 DNA: TGTGCCAGCAGTTACCCATCAGGGGGACAAGAGACCCAGTACTTC; CDR3 protein: CASSYPSGGQETQYF; clone size: .; J gene: TRBJ2-5; D gene: TRBD1; V gene: TRBV6-5
CDR3 DNA: TGTGCCTGGAGTGTAGCTAGCGGGGGGTGGTGGAATGAGCAGTTCTTC; CDR3 protein: CAWSVASGGWWNEQFF; clone size: .; J gene: TRBJ2-1; D gene: TRBD2; V gene: TRBV30
CDR3 DNA: TGTGCCAGGGGCCCGGGACAGGGGGCGGTGAACACTGAAGCTTTCTTT; CDR3 protein: CARGPGQGAVNTEAFF; clone size: .; J gene: TRBJ1-1; D gene: TRBD1; V gene: TRBV5-3
CDR3 DNA: TGCGCCAGCAGCCTCCGGGGAGGGGAAGGGGACACCATATATTTT; CDR3 protein: CASSLRGGEGDTIYF; clone size: .; J gene: TRBJ1-3; D gene: .; V gene: TRBV4-3
CDR3 DNA: TGTGCCAGCTCACTCGGGGCTTCTAACTATGGCTACACCTTC; CDR3 protein: CASSLGASNYGYTF; clone size: .; J gene: TRBJ1-2; D gene: .; V gene: TRBV18
CDR3 DNA: TGTGCCAGCTCACCTGGGCAGCGATTAAATCAGCCCCAGCATTTT; CDR3 protein: CASSPGQRLNQPQHF; clone size: .; J gene: TRBJ1-5; D gene: .; V gene: TRBV18
CDR3 DNA: TGTGCCAGCAGCCGCGACAGGGGGAACACCGGGGAGCTGTTTTTT; CDR3 protein: CASSRDRGNTGELFF; clone size: few; J gene: TRBJ2-2; D gene: TRBD1; V gene: TRBV2
CDR3 DNA: TGTGCCAGCAGCCCACTTACACAGGGATTCCATGCCCAGCATTTT; CDR3 protein: CASSPLTQGFHAQHF; clone size: .; J gene: TRBJ1-5; D gene: .; V gene: TRBV7-2
CDR3 DNA: TGCGCCAGCAGCTCCGAAGGACAGACCTATGGCTACACCTTC; CDR3 protein: CASSSEGQTYGYTF; clone size: .; J gene: TRBJ1-2; D gene: .; V gene: TRBV5-1
CDR3 DNA: TGTGCCTGGAGTGAAGGGGGGATGAACACTGAAGCTTTCTTT; CDR3 protein: CAWSEGGMNTEAFF; clone size: .; J gene: TRBJ1-1; D gene: .; V gene: TRBV30
CDR3 DNA: TGCGCCAGCAGCCAACTAACGGACAGCGGGACCCAGTACTTC; CDR3 protein: CASSQLTDSGTQYF; clone size: .; J gene: TRBJ2-5; D gene: .; V gene: TRBV4-1
CDR3 DNA: TGCGCCAGCAGCTTCGGGGGGGCAACCTACGAGCAGTACTTC; CDR3 protein: CASSFGGATYEQYF; clone size: .; J gene: TRBJ2-7; D gene: TRBD2; V gene: TRBV5-1
CDR3 DNA: TGCGCCAGCAGCTTGGCCGCGGGGCTTTCCACAGATACGCAGTATTTT; CDR3 protein: CASSLAAGLSTDTQYF; clone size: .; J gene: TRBJ2-3; D gene: .; V gene: TRBV5-1
CDR3 DNA: TGTGCCACCCAGGGGGTGGGGAACACTGAAGCTTTCTTT; CDR3 protein: CATQGVGNTEAFF; clone size: .; J gene: TRBJ1-1; D gene: TRBD1; V gene: TRBV10-3
CDR3 DNA: TGTGCCATCAGAAAAGGGACGGAGAACACTGAAGCTTTCTTT; CDR3 protein: CAIRKGTENTEAFF; clone size: .; J gene: TRBJ1-1; D gene: .; V gene: TRBV10-3
CDR3 DNA: TGCGCCACCCCATCGTCCCCCTATAATTCACCCCTCCACTTT; CDR3 protein: CATPSSPYNSPLHF; clone size: once; J gene: TRBJ1-6; D gene: .; V gene: TRBV10-1
CDR3 DNA: TGCAGCGTTGAAGAATTGAGGCAGTATTTT; CDR3 protein: CSVEELRQYF; clone size: .; J gene: TRBJ2-3; D gene: .; V gene: TRBV29-1
CDR3 DNA: TGCGCCAGCAGCCAGGCGGACCCACTCTATGGCTACACCTTC; CDR3 protein: CASSQADPLYGYTF; clone size: .; J gene: TRBJ1-2; D gene: .; V gene: TRBV4-1
CDR3 DNA: TGTGCCAGCTCACCATCGGGCTCGATTATTAATCAGCCCCAGCATTTT; CDR3 protein: CASSPSGSIINQPQHF; clone size: .; J gene: TRBJ1-5; D gene: .; V gene: TRBV18
CDR3 DNA: TGTGCCAGCAGGACCTTGGACAGGATCTATGGCTACACCTTC; CDR3 protein: CASRTLDRIYGYTF; clone size: .; J gene: TRBJ1-2; D gene: TRBD1; V gene: TRBV6-5
CDR3 DNA: TGTGCCAGCACTTCTGGGACGGGACAGTACTATGGCTACACCTTC; CDR3 protein: CASTSGTGQYYGYTF; clone size: .; J gene: TRBJ1-2; D gene: TRBD1; V gene: TRBV7-8
CDR3 DNA: TGTGCCAGCAGCGAGGGGGGACTAGCGGGCACCGGGGAGCTGTTTTTT; CDR3 protein: CASSEGGLAGTGELFF; clone size: .; J gene: TRBJ2-2; D gene: TRBD2; V gene: TRBV7-2
CDR3 DNA: TGCGCCAGCAGCCAAGCTCCGGGACAGTCAAACTATGGCTACACCTTC; CDR3 protein: CASSQAPGQSNYGYTF; clone size: .; J gene: TRBJ1-2; D gene: TRBD1; V gene: TRBV4-1
CDR3 DNA: TGTGCCAGCAGCTTAGAGCGGGCGGGGGGTTACAATGAGCAGTTCTTC; CDR3 protein: CASSLERAGGYNEQFF; clone size: .; J gene: TRBJ2-1; D gene: TRBD2; V gene: TRBV7-9
CDR3 DNA: TGCGCCAGCAGCTTGGACAGTAGCACAGATACGCAGTATTTT; CDR3 protein: CASSLDSSTDTQYF; clone size: .; J gene: TRBJ2-3; D gene: .; V gene: TRBV5-1
CDR3 DNA: TGTGCCAGCAGCTTTGGGATTGAAGCTTTCTTT; CDR3 protein: CASSFGIEAFF; clone size: few; J gene: TRBJ1-1; D gene: .; V gene: TRBV5-4
CDR3 DNA: TGTGCCGGATTGACAGGCTTCCTCTCTGGGGCCAACGTCCTGACTTTC; CDR3 protein: CAGLTGFLSGANVLTF; clone size: once; J gene: TRBJ2-6; D gene: .; V gene: TRBV30
CDR3 DNA: TGTGCCAGCAGCTTAGAACATCCTAACTATGGCTACACCTTC; CDR3 protein: CASSLEHPNYGYTF; clone size: .; J gene: TRBJ1-2; D gene: .; V gene: TRBV7-9
CDR3 DNA: TGTGCCTGGACCAGGTTGGCGGAGACCCAGTACTTC; CDR3 protein: CAWTRLAETQYF; clone size: .; J gene: TRBJ2-5; D gene: .; V gene: TRBV30
CDR3 DNA: TGCGCCAGCAGCTCACAGGGTTACGCCTACAATGAGCAGTTCTTC; CDR3 protein: CASSSQGYAYNEQFF; clone size: few; J gene: TRBJ2-1; D gene: .; V gene: TRBV5-1
CDR3 DNA: TGTGCCATCAGTGACCAAGCAACTAATGAAAAACTGTTTTTT; CDR3 protein: CAISDQATNEKLFF; clone size: .; J gene: TRBJ1-4; D gene: .; V gene: TRBV10-3
CDR3 DNA: TGTGCCAGCAGCTTAGAGAGGCAGGGGATGAAACTGTTTTTT; CDR3 protein: CASSLERQGMKLFF; clone size: .; J gene: TRBJ1-4; D gene: .; V gene: TRBV7-2
CDR3 DNA: TGTGCCATCAGTGTTGATGGGTATGGCTACACCTTC; CDR3 protein: CAISVDGYGYTF; clone size: .; J gene: TRBJ1-2; D gene: .; V gene: TRBV10-3
CDR3 DNA: TGCGCCAGCAGCCAAGATCGGTTAGGACATTTTCTCTCCTACGAGCAGTACTTC; CDR3 protein: CASSQDRLGHFLSYEQYF; clone size: .; J gene: TRBJ2-7; D gene: .; V gene: TRBV4-1
CDR3 DNA: TGTGCCAGCAGTGAGGTCAGGGAAATCTATGGCTACACCTTC; CDR3 protein: CASSEVREIYGYTF; clone size: .; J gene: TRBJ1-2; D gene: .; V gene: TRBV2
CDR3 DNA: TGTGCCAGCAGCCCGGGACTATCCCAAGATACGCAGTATTTT; CDR3 protein: CASSPGLSQDTQYF; clone size: .; J gene: TRBJ2-3; D gene: TRBD2; V gene: TRBV7-9
CDR3 DNA: TGCGCCAGCAGTGAGTTTGGGACAGGGAATAGCAATCAGCCCCAGCATTTT; CDR3 protein: CASSEFGTGNSNQPQHF; clone size: .; J gene: TRBJ1-5; D gene: TRBD1; V gene: TRBV10-2
CDR3 DNA: TGTGCCAGCAGTTACTCGCGGGAACCGGGCTATGGCTACACCTTC; CDR3 protein: CASSYSREPGYGYTF; clone size: few; J gene: TRBJ1-2; D gene: .; V gene: TRBV6-5
CDR3 DNA: TGTGCCACCCGGTCGGGCGAGACCCAGTACTTC; CDR3 protein: CATRSGETQYF; clone size: .; J gene: TRBJ2-5; D gene: .; V gene: TRBV19
CDR3 DNA: TGTGCCAGCAGCTTCGACAGGGTAATAGGCACTGAAGCTTTCTTT; CDR3 protein: CASSFDRVIGTEAFF; clone size: .; J gene: TRBJ1-1; D gene: TRBD1; V gene: TRBV13
CDR3 DNA: TGCAGCGTTACTGACATTGGCTATGGCTACACCTTC; CDR3 protein: CSVTDIGYGYTF; clone size: .; J gene: TRBJ1-2; D gene: .; V gene: TRBV29-1
CDR3 DNA: TGTGCCAGTAGTTCGGACAGGGCCGGGGAGCTGTTTTTT; CDR3 protein: CASSSDRAGELFF; clone size: .; J gene: TRBJ2-2; D gene: TRBD1; V gene: TRBV19
CDR3 DNA: TGCGCCAGCAGCCAAGATCATACCACAGGGGGCAGAGAGACCCAGTACTTC; CDR3 protein: CASSQDHTTGGRETQYF; clone size: .; J gene: TRBJ2-5; D gene: TRBD1; V gene: TRBV4-1
CDR3 DNA: TGTGCCAGCAGCCAAGGGGGTCTCACAGATACGCAGTATTTT; CDR3 protein: CASSQGGLTDTQYF; clone size: .; J gene: TRBJ2-3; D gene: .; V gene: TRBV7-9
CDR3 DNA: TGCGCCAGCAGCTTTCGCCGGGACAGGGCCTACGAGCAGTACTTC; CDR3 protein: CASSFRRDRAYEQYF; clone size: .; J gene: TRBJ2-7; D gene: TRBD1; V gene: TRBV5-1
CDR3 DNA: TGTGCCAGCAGCCTAGGACAGGGGCCCCAAGAGACCCAGTACTTC; CDR3 protein: CASSLGQGPQETQYF; clone size: .; J gene: TRBJ2-5; D gene: TRBD1; V gene: TRBV5-4
CDR3 DNA: TGTGCCAGCAGCGCGCCGGGACTAGCGGGGTTTAATGAGCAGTTCTTC; CDR3 protein: CASSAPGLAGFNEQFF; clone size: .; J gene: TRBJ2-1; D gene: TRBD2; V gene: TRBV7-6